This section outlines one TCR beta chain sequence together with its context. The antigen it recognizes is unknown. The record has no base qualities; no much larger clone is one base away. These data originate in a study of T cell repertoires in cytomegalovirus infection (dated by TCRdb to between 2019 and 2020). Background for the entire study: Alongside well-studied HLA-B-restricted epitopes, the peptide stimulations were aimed at recently identified HLA-C-restricted CMV epitopes, whose presentation resists viral immunomodulation. Donor HLA type was relevant to the analysis, because carriage of CMV infection together with the matching HLA type was indicated by public TCR beta signatures.

For sequencing, an Illumina HiSeq 1500 was employed. TCRdb reran the public reads through fastp at Q25 and MiXCR, keeping productive beta chains. Each record represents a unique CDR3 protein, reported with the most common genes and DNA among its rows. For this sample the table gives about 920,000 distinct CDR3 sequences, of which 30% to 40% were detected only once. The ten most abundant clones make up around an eighth of the sample. Its CDR3 holds 15 amino acids, cysteine through phenylalanine. Left in the record is the CDR3 DNA by itself, 45 bases read in frame from the first base. V is clipped by 6 bases and J by 6 bases, and the sequence between their germline boundaries is 17 bases long. CDR1 LNHDA and CDR2 SQIVND were looked up in the germline V gene (reference sequence). The sample's treatment or condition label, decoded: in vitro stimulation with specific CMV peptide epitopes to enrich CMV-specific T cells.

General study outcomes and caveats: The ex vivo response was dominated by HLA-C-restricted CMV-specific TCR beta clonotypes, which also provided the single most frequent clonotype in two of eight donors. In both this cohort and an independent approximately 400-donor cohort, the cumulative frequency of public TCR beta family members distinguished carriers of CMV infection plus the relevant HLA type.

Sequenced here: cultured CD8+ T cells from PBMCs, sampled from culture after CMV antigen stimulation. The receptor's source is a human donor in good health (CMV status not recorded). Some clones in this sample may be carry-over from other donors' samples. The chain joins TRBV19 to TRBJ1-4; the D gene is perhaps TRBD1, from 5 matching bases. The CDR3 region: CASRQDSSLDEKLFF. The nucleotides are TGTGCCAGTAGACAAGACAGCTCCCTGGATGAAAAACTGTTTTTT.